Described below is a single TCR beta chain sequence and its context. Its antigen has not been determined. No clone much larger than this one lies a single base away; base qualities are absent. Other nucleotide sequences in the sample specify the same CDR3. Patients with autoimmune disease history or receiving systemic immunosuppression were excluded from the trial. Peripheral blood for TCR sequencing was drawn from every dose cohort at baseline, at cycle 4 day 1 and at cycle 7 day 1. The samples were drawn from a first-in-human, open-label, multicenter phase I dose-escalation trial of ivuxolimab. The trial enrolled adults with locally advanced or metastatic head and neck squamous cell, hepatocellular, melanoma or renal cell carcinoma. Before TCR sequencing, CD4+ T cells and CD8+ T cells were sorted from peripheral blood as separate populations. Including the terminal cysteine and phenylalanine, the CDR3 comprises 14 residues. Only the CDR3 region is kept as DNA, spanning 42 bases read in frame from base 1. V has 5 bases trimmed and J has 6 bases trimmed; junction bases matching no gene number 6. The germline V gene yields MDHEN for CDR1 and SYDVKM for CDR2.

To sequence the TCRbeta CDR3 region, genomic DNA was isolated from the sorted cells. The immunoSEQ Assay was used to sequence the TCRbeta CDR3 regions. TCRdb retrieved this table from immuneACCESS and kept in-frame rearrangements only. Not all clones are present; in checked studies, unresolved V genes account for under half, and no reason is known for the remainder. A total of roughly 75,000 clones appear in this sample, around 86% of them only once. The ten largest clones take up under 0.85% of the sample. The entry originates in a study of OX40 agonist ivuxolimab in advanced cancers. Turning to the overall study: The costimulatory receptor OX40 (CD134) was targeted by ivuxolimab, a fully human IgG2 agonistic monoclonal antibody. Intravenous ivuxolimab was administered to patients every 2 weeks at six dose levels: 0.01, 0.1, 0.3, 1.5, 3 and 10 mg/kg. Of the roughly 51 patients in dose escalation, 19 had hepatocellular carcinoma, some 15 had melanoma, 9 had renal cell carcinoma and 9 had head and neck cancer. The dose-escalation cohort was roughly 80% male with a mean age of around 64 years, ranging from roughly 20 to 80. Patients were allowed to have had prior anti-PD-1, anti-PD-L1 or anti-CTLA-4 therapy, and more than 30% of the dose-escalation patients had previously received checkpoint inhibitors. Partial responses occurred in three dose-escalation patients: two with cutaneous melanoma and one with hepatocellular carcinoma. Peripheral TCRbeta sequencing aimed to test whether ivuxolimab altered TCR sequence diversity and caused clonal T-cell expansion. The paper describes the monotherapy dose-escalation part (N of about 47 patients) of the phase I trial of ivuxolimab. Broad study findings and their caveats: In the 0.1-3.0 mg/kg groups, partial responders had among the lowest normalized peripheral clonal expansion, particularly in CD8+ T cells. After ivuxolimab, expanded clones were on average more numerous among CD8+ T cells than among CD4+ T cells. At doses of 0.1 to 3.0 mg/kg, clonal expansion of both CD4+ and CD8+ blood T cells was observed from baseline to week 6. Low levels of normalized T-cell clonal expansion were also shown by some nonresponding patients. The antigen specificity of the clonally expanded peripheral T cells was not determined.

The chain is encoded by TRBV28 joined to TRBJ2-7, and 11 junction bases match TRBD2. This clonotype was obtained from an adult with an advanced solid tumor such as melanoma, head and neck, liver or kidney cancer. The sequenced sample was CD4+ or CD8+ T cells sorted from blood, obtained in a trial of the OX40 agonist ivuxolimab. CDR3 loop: CASSPQLAGVEQYF. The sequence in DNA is TGTGCCAGCAGTCCACAACTAGCGGGGGTCGAGCAGTACTTC.